The 10 T cell receptor beta chains presented below share a single source sample, sequenced in a study of blood T cell repertoires in COVID-19 (dated by TCRdb to the early 2020s). Libraries were made using the immunoSEQ multiplex PCR assay. This immuneACCESS table, as held by TCRdb, lists in-frame sequences with V and J called but not all clones. Of the missing ones, under half trace to an unresolved V gene in checked studies; the others have no known cause. This sample is represented by 390,000 or so clones; 87% of them were singletons. 10% of the sample is held by the ten biggest clonotypes. Material for sequencing was PBMCs or T cells enriched from blood (not recorded which). The source of these receptors is a woman between 50 and 59 years old who had recovered from COVID-19.

The chain has TRBV6-5 and TRBJ1-2; D remains unclear. V was pared by 3 bases and J by 2 bases, with 7 bases between. CDR1 and CDR2 (germline): MNHEY, SVGAGI. The CDR3 consists of 13 residues. CDR3 residues: CASSYEKNYGYTF. CDR3 nucleotides: TGTGCCAGCAGTTATGAGAAAAACTATGGCTACACCTTC.

This clone was recorded only once. The chain uses TRBV5-5 and TRBJ2-5, with 9 bases that match TRBD2. Germline lookup yields CDR1 SGHKS and CDR2 YYEKEE (reference sequence). The ends lost 7 bases at V and 1 base at J; junction bases unmatched: 8. The CDR3 is made up of 15 amino acids. CDR3 region: CASRAGGPVQETQYF. DNA for the CDR3: TGTGCCAGCCGGGCGGGGGGGCCGGTCCAAGAGACCCAGTACTTC.

The rearrangement uses TRBV19 and TRBJ1-4, with D unclear. The V gene lost 6 bases and the J gene lost 4 bases, with 9 bases spanning the gap. There are 13 residues in the CDR3. CDR1 and CDR2 from the germline V gene are LNHDA and SQIVND (reference sequence). CDR3 coding DNA: TGTGCCAGTAGCCGACAAGTTAATGAAAAACTGTTTTTT. Translated, it gives CASSRQVNEKLFF. Filled out from reference TRBV19 and TRBJ1-4, the complete variable domain reads DGGITQSPKYLFRKEGQNVTLSCEQNLNHDAMYWYRQDPGQGLRLIYYSQIVNDFQKGDIAEGYSVSREKKESFPLTVTSAQKNPTAFYLCASSRQVNEKLFFGSGTQLSVL.

J is TRBJ1-1 and V is TRBV14; D perhaps matches TRBD1 (5 bases). The V gene's germline CDR1 is SGHDN and CDR2 FVKESK. The CDR3 is 14 residues long. The V end was cut by 6 bases, the J end by 1 base, with 12 bases between. The CDR3, as DNA: TGTGCCAGCAGGCCCTTCGGGGGGAACACTGAAGCTTTCTTT. This translates into CASRPFGGNTEAFF.

The J gene is TRBJ2-7, the V gene TRBV27, with a tentative D call TRBD2 (6 bases). CDR1 and CDR2 from the germline V gene are MNHEY and SMNVEV (reference sequence). V was clipped by 6 bases and J by 5 bases, with 20 bases between them. The CDR3 totals 15 residues. As DNA, the CDR3 is TGTGCCAGCAGCCGAGAGCGGGCCGTAACCCACGAGCAGTACTTC. This gives the protein CASSRERAVTHEQYF.

This clone was observed a few times. This chain uses TRBV19 with TRBJ1-5, with D hard to call. V shed 8 bases and J shed 4 bases, with 15 bases lying between them. Germline lookup yields CDR1 LNHDA and CDR2 SQIVND (reference sequence). The CDR3 has 14 amino acids. The CDR3 is CASRSGVDNQPQHF. The CDR3 nucleotides read TGTGCCAGTCGGAGTGGAGTAGATAATCAGCCCCAGCATTTT.

The chain has TRBV6-4 and TRBJ1-1, with 7 bases fitting TRBD1. The CDR3 runs 13 residues. V trimming: 6 bases; J trimming: 2 bases; junction bases outside the gene matches: 3. Per the germline V gene, CDR1 is MRHNA and CDR2 is SNTAGT. The CDR3 coding sequence is TGTGCCAGCAGGGGACAGCTTAACACTGAAGCTTTCTTT. Translated, it gives CASRGQLNTEAFF.

This chain links TRBV7-9 with TRBJ1-2; D uncertain. V lost 6 bases, J lost 2 bases, and 16 bases lay in between. CDR1 is SEHNR, CDR2 FQNEAQ, per germline (reference sequence). The CDR3 covers 15 residues. In DNA form, the CDR3 reads TGTGCCAGCAGACCACGAGAGGAAATCAACTATGGCTACACCTTC. Translation gives CASRPREEINYGYTF.

The chain employs TRBV5-1 and TRBJ1-2; D might be TRBD1 (5 bases). V lost 10 bases and J 3 bases, leaving 10 bases between the germline ends. CDR3 length: 11 amino acids. Germline V gives CDR1 SGHRS, CDR2 YFSETQ. CDR3 sequence: CASRADYGYTF. In nucleotides, the CDR3 is TGCGCCTCCAGGGCAGACTATGGCTACACCTTC.

CDR3 nucleotide sequence: TGTGCCACCAGCGGCCCAGGGGGTAATGAAAAACTGTTTTTT. Amino acid sequence: CATSGPGGNEKLFF. V is TRBV15 and J is TRBJ1-4; 7 nucleotides agree with TRBD1. This CDR3 is 14 amino acids long. J lost 4 bases, V lost 5 bases, and 4 bases had no gene match. Germline assignment: CDR1 LNHNV and CDR2 YYDKDF (reference sequence).